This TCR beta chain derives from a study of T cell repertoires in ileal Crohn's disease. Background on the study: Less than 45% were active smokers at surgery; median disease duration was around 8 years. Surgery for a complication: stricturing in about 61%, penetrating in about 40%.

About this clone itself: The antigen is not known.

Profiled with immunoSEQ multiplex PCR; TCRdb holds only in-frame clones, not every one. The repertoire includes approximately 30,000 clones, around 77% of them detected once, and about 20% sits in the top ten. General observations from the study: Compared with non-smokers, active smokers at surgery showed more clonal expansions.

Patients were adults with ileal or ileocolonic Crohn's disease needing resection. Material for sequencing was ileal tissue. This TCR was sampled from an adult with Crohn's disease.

The CDR3 spells CASSVGPGLIGSGYTF. The CDR3 DNA is TGTGCCAGCAGCGTAGGGCCAGGTCTCATCGGATCCGGCTACACCTTC. This rearrangement joins TRBV9 to TRBJ1-2; D gene unclear. V lost 0 bases, J lost 8 bases, and 20 bases lay in between. The CDR3 contains 16 residues. Germline-derived CDR1 and CDR2 are SGDLS and YYNGEE. Together with reference TRBV9 and TRBJ1-2, the CDR3 gives the full variable domain: DSGVTQTPKHLITATGQRVTLRCSPRSGDLSVYWYQQSLDQGLQFLIQYYNGEERAKGNILERFSAQQFPDLHSELNLSSLELGDSALYFCASSVGPGLIGSGYTFGSGTRLTVV.